This paragraph covers one TCR beta chain sequence. Unmatched junction bases numbered 8, after V lost 2 bases and J lost 8 bases. Germline CDR1 MNHEY, CDR2 SVGAGI. The CDR3 length is 14 residues. The data were taken from a study of T cell changes during pregnancy in multiple sclerosis. Measured with immunoSEQ multiplex PCR; TCRdb has only the in-frame clones, and not every one. The table has about 59,000 clones, less than 95% seen once. The chain is built from TRBV6-5 and TRBJ1-2, with 7 bases that match TRBD1. The source is a female donor in good health, enrolled as a control in a pregnancy study. Sequencing used peripheral blood, obtained in the third trimester of pregnancy. The CDR3 region has the DNA TGTGCCAGCAGTTACACGGAGGGGGCGCGGGGCTACACCTTC. Encoded protein: CASSYTEGARGYTF.